Shown below are 22 T cell receptor beta chains from a single sample sequenced in a study of blood T cell repertoires in COVID-19. Produced via immunoSEQ multiplex PCR; TCRdb's table is partial and in-frame only. The profile shows 90,000 to 120,000 clones, 88% of them singletons. The sequenced sample was peripheral blood. Every receptor here comes from a woman in her sixties with acute or convalescent COVID-19.

The table lists this clone with a few counts. V and J are TRBV9 and TRBJ2-1, with a possible D match to TRBD2 (5 bases). V was trimmed by 0 bases and J by 2 bases, leaving 9 bases between them. The CDR3 spans 15 residues. Germline V gene lookup returns CDR1 SGDLS and CDR2 YYNGEE. CDR3 in amino acids: CASSVDSGTYNEQFF. The CDR3 bases are TGTGCCAGCAGCGTAGATTCCGGGACCTACAATGAGCAGTTCTTC. The entire variable domain, with the rest obtained from reference TRBV9 and TRBJ2-1, is as follows: DSGVTQTPKHLITATGQRVTLRCSPRSGDLSVYWYQQSLDQGLQFLIQYYNGEERAKGNILERFSAQQFPDLHSELNLSSLELGDSALYFCASSVDSGTYNEQFFGPGTRLTVL.

This rearrangement joins TRBV7-9 to TRBJ2-5; 11 nucleotides agree with TRBD2. Trimming removed 5 bases from V and 3 bases from J; junction bases left unmatched: 14. The germline CDR1 and CDR2 sequences are SEHNR and FQNEAQ (reference sequence). The CDR3 covers 18 residues. CDR3: CASSSGTSGGWGKETQYF. As DNA, the CDR3 is TGTGCCAGCAGCAGTGGGACTAGCGGAGGTTGGGGGAAAGAGACCCAGTACTTC.

The chain combines TRBV18 with TRBJ1-5; the match to TRBD1 covers 9 bases. Trimming cost V 4 bases and J 5 bases; bases outside gene matches: 9. The CDR3 has 16 residues. Germline lookup yields CDR1 KGHSH and CDR2 LQKENI. CDR3 DNA sequence: TGTGCCAGCTCACGGACAGGGGCCCCGCAAGATCAGCCCCAGCATTTT. This codes for CASSRTGAPQDQPQHF.

The V gene is TRBV5-1, the J gene TRBJ1-4, with 8 bases that match TRBD1. J gave up 4 bases and V 1 base, and 3 bases lay outside the gene matches. Germline CDR1 reads SGHRS; CDR2 reads YFSETQ. The CDR3 covers 15 residues. CDR3 bases: TGCGCCAGCAGCTTGAACGGACAGGGTAATGAAAAACTGTTTTTT. As protein: CASSLNGQGNEKLFF.

The chain is built from TRBV11-2 and TRBJ1-1; a possible D gene is TRBD1 (5 bases). Trimming shortened V by 4 bases and J by 0 bases, and 12 bases separated the two germline ends. Germline CDR1 reads SGHAT; CDR2 reads FQNNGV. CDR3 length equals 15 residues. DNA for the CDR3: TGTGCCAGCAGCTGGGCACAGACAGTGAACACTGAAGCTTTCTTT. It codes for CASSWAQTVNTEAFF.

CDR3 region: CASSDSLDRGLFF. CDR3 coding DNA: TGTGCCAGCAGTGACTCGTTGGACAGAGGGCTGTTTTTT. The V call is TRBV2, the J call TRBJ2-2; possibly TRBD1 for D (6 bases). In germline, CDR1 is SNHLY, CDR2 FYNNEI. Trimming stripped 3 bases from V and 13 bases from J, with 15 bases between. This CDR3 comprises 13 residues.

V is TRBV28 and J is TRBJ2-1, with D possibly being TRBD1 (5 bases). The V and J ends lost 10 bases and 4 bases respectively, with 20 bases between them. Germline values: CDR1 MDHEN, CDR2 SYDVKM. The CDR3 is 15 residues long. The CDR3 region has the DNA TGTGCCACCAGGCAGACAAGACAGAATTACAATGAGCAGTTCTTC. Translated, it gives CATRQTRQNYNEQFF. The full variable domain, its missing parts supplied by reference TRBV28 and TRBJ2-1, is DVKVTQSSRYLVKRTGEKVFLECVQDMDHENMFWYRQDPGLGLRLIYFSYDVKMKEKGDIPEGYSVSREKKERFSLILESASTNQTSMYLCATRQTRQNYNEQFFGPGTRLTVL.

The chain couples TRBV4-1 to TRBJ2-7, with 10 bases identical to TRBD2. Germline V gene lookup returns CDR1 MGHRA and CDR2 YSYEKL. Trimming removed 3 bases from V and 6 bases from J; junction bases left unmatched: 8. CDR3 size: 15 residues. CDR3 bases: TGCGCCAGCAGCCAGGAGGGGACTAGCGCTTCCGAGCAGTACTTC. This codes for CASSQEGTSASEQYF.

This chain uses TRBV6-1 with TRBJ2-5; a weak D match, TRBD1 (6 bases). In germline, CDR1 is MNHNS, CDR2 SASEGT. Trimming removed 1 base at V and 4 bases at J, with 16 bases between. CDR3 length: 16 residues. CDR3 DNA sequence: TGTGCCAGCAGTGAAGGGGCCAGGGGCTGGTTAGAGACCCAGTACTTC. Translated, it gives CASSEGARGWLETQYF.

The V and J genes are TRBV19 and TRBJ2-2; TRBD2 matches 10 bases. Germline CDR1 reads LNHDA; CDR2 reads SQIVND (reference sequence). V was clipped by 7 bases and J by 2 bases; unmatched bases: 7. The CDR3 is 16 amino acids. CDR3 nucleotide sequence: TGTGCCAGTACGGCTAGCGGGAGATCTAACACCGGGGAGCTGTTTTTT. The encoded protein is CASTASGRSNTGELFF.

The V call is TRBV19, the J call TRBJ1-1; D is undetermined. CDR3 size: 15 residues. V was trimmed by 0 bases and J by 0 bases, leaving 8 bases between them. Germline CDR1 is LNHDA and CDR2 is SQIVND (reference sequence). The CDR3 bases are TGTGCCAGTAGTATAGATCCGGGTATGAACACTGAAGCTTTCTTT. Its translation is CASSIDPGMNTEAFF.

The J gene is TRBJ1-2, the V gene TRBV27; D ambiguous. Trimming took 5 bases from V and 4 from J, leaving 11 bases between them. Germline values: CDR1 MNHEY, CDR2 SMNVEV (reference sequence). The CDR3 has 13 residues. The CDR3 DNA reads as TGTGCCAGCAGTAAACAAGGAGCCTATGGCTACACCTTC. Translated, it gives CASSKQGAYGYTF.

This clone has a handful of counts. The V and J genes are TRBV5-4 and TRBJ2-1; tentatively, D is TRBD1 (5 bases). Germline values: CDR1 SGHNT, CDR2 YYREEE (reference sequence). This CDR3 contains 15 residues. The V end lost 2 bases, the J end lost 10 bases, and 19 bases lay between the germline ends. The CDR3 DNA reads as TGTGCCAGCAGCTTAGTGCGGACCCTAAAGGGGGAGCAGTTCTTC. This encodes CASSLVRTLKGEQFF.

About this clone itself: At one end the junction does not follow the germline gene, possibly because of a read error. DNA for the CDR3: TGTGCTAGCAGCCCCCCCGGGAAGAACAATGAGCAGTTCTTC. Its protein is CASSPPGKNNEQFF. This chain uses TRBV7-7 with TRBJ2-1; tentative D call: TRBD2 (5 bases). CDR1 is SSHAT and CDR2 is FNYEAQ in the germline V gene (reference sequence). The CDR3 covers 14 residues. The complete variable domain, with remaining parts taken from reference TRBV7-7 and TRBJ2-1, reads GAGVSQSPRYKVTKRGQDVTLRCDPISSHATLYWYQQALGQGPEFLTYFNYEAQPDKSGLPSDRFSAERPEGSISTLTIQRTEQRDSAMYRCASSPPGKNNEQFFGPGTRLTVL.

This clone is a singleton in its sample. V gene TRBV5-1 combines with J gene TRBJ2-1; 8 bases map to TRBD1. This CDR3 has 13 residues. Trimming removed 7 bases from V and 5 bases from J; junction bases left unmatched: 5. The V gene's germline CDR1 is SGHRS and CDR2 YFSETQ. CDR3 amino acids: CASRTGRNNEQFF. The CDR3 DNA follows: TGCGCCAGCCGGACAGGGAGGAACAATGAGCAGTTCTTC.

This chain links TRBV7-8 with TRBJ1-2; TRBD1 matches 7 bases. The CDR3 is 13 amino acids. Germline lookup yields CDR1 SGHVS and CDR2 FQNEAQ. Losses at the gene ends were 7 bases for V and 6 bases for J; bases not matched to a gene: 8. The CDR3 nucleotides read TGTGCCAGCACCCGACAGGGATCAGATGGCTACACCTTC. Translation gives CASTRQGSDGYTF.

This chain links TRBV5-1 with TRBJ1-2; D remains unclear. The CDR3 runs to 13 residues. The V gene's germline CDR1 is SGHRS and CDR2 YFSETQ. Trimming stripped 1 base from V and 2 bases from J, with 6 bases between. CDR3 residues: CASSLSSNYGYTF. In nucleotides, the CDR3 is TGCGCCAGCAGCTTGTCGAGCAACTATGGCTACACCTTC.

V gene TRBV9 combines with J gene TRBJ1-5; 9 bases agree with TRBD1. The trim removed 0 bases at V and 6 bases at J, leaving 4 bases unmatched. Germline CDR1 is SGDLS and CDR2 is YYNGEE. The CDR3 is made up of 15 amino acids. The DNA for the CDR3 is TGTGCCAGCAGCGTAGCCCCGACAGGGGGTCAGCCCCAGCATTTT. Amino acid sequence: CASSVAPTGGQPQHF.

The chain uses TRBV7-2 and TRBJ1-2; D ambiguous. V gave up 4 bases and J gave up 8 bases, with 20 bases separating them. The germline V gene encodes CDR1 SGHTA and CDR2 FQGNSA. The CDR3 length is 15 residues. CDR3 sequence: CASSYSGSPRGGYTF. The DNA for the CDR3 is TGTGCCAGCAGCTACTCCGGGAGCCCTCGGGGAGGCTACACCTTC.

This rearrangement joins TRBV7-6 to TRBJ2-3, with D tentatively TRBD2 (6 bases). The germline gives CDR1 SGHVS, CDR2 FNYEAQ. V gave up 1 base and J gave up 8 bases, with 13 bases separating them. The CDR3 runs to 14 residues. The CDR3 DNA follows: TGTGCCAGCAGCTTAGGGCAAGGACTAAGTACGCAGTATTTT. Amino acid sequence: CASSLGQGLSTQYF.

The V call is TRBV28, the J call TRBJ2-3; TRBD2 aligns across 12 bases. This CDR3 spans 15 amino acids. The trim removed 6 bases at V and 3 bases at J, leaving 4 bases unmatched. Germline CDR1 MDHEN, CDR2 SYDVKM. CDR3 nucleotide sequence: TGTGCCAGCAGCCGACTAGCGGGAGTTACAGATACGCAGTATTTT. Its protein is CASSRLAGVTDTQYF.

V gene TRBV12-5 combines with J gene TRBJ2-1; 10 nucleotides line up with TRBD2. The germline CDR1 and CDR2 sequences are LGHNT and FRNRAP. This CDR3 has 13 residues. Trimming at V came to 8 bases and at J to 8 bases, leaving 6 bases not matched to a gene. The CDR3 bases are TGTGCTAGTTGGCTAGCGGGAGCACATGAGCAGTTCTTC. It yields the protein CASWLAGAHEQFF.